These 32 T cell receptor beta chains were sequenced from one sample in a study of blood T cells in healthy people across ages (dated by TCRdb to 2014 to 2015). Libraries were constructed by 5' RACE. The listed sequencing device is Illumina HiSeq 2500. A second about 7 to 11 cycle PCR used a sample-barcoded 5' primer and a J-beta primer mix. Clones were called with MiXCR by TCRdb after fastp trimmed the public reads at Q25, and only in-frame beta chains were retained. Rows with a matching CDR3 protein are joined into one entry that keeps the most common DNA and genes. This sample is represented by about 670,000 distinct CDR3 sequences; over 40% of them were singletons. The top ten clones comprise 25% to 35% of the sample. Sequences were obtained from blood. All receptors come from a man older than 75 in good health.

The chain combines TRBV5-1 with TRBJ2-7, with a possible D match to TRBD1 (5 bases). This CDR3 is 13 amino acids long. With 4 bases removed from V and 7 bases from J, the gap between germline ends came to 15 bases. Looked up from germline, CDR1 is SGHRS and CDR2 is YFSETQ. The CDR3 DNA reads as TGCGCCAGCAGCATCGGACACGCTAGGGAGCAGTACTTC. Translated, it gives CASSIGHAREQYF. The complete variable domain, with remaining parts taken from reference TRBV5-1 and TRBJ2-7, reads KAGVTQTPRYLIKTRGQQVTLSCSPISGHRSVSWYQQTPGQGLQFLFEYFSETQRNKGNFPGRFSGRQFSNSRSEMNVSTLELGDSALYLCASSIGHAREQYFGPGTRLTVT.

The chain has TRBV29-1 and TRBJ2-5; maybe TRBD1 (6 bases). This CDR3 comprises 15 residues. With 5 bases removed from V and 1 base from J, the gap between germline ends came to 17 bases. CDR1 is SQVTM and CDR2 is ANQGSEA in the germline V gene. The chain's CDR3 is CSVSAAGAIQETQYF. As DNA, the CDR3 is TGCAGCGTTTCGGCCGCAGGGGCGATCCAAGAGACCCAGTACTTC.

This clonotype appeared a few times. CDR3 amino acids: CASRGGGNQETQYF. CDR3 nucleotides: TGTGCCAGTAGAGGAGGGGGCAACCAAGAGACCCAGTACTTC. This sequence joins TRBV19 and TRBJ2-5, with a weak D call TRBD1 (7 bases). Germline lookup yields CDR1 LNHDA and CDR2 SQIVND (reference sequence). The CDR3 loop spans 14 amino acids. V lost 6 bases to trimming and J lost 0 bases, with 11 bases between them.

The chain recombines TRBV2 with TRBJ2-1; 8 bases align to TRBD2. The ends lost 6 bases at V and 5 bases at J; junction bases unmatched: 18. The CDR3 is made up of 18 amino acids. CDR1 and CDR2 from the germline V gene are SNHLY and FYNNEI. The CDR3 loop is CASSPQPGVVAGHNEQFF. Written as DNA, the CDR3 is TGTGCCAGCAGCCCCCAGCCCGGGGTGGTAGCGGGGCACAATGAGCAGTTCTTC.

This clonotype was counted at least ten times. This chain links TRBV7-3 with TRBJ2-5; D unclear. V lost 0 bases and J lost 0, with 2 bases in between. Per germline, CDR1 SGHTA and CDR2 FQGTGA. The CDR3 spans 13 residues. The CDR3 protein is CASSLTHQETQYF. DNA of the CDR3: TGTGCCAGCAGCTTAACGCACCAAGAGACCCAGTACTTC.

This clonotype was picked up a small number of times. This sequence may be a read error, since a much larger clone differs from it by one base. The chain carries TRBV5-4 and TRBJ2-5; D not certain. The V end was cut by 3 bases, the J end by 0 bases, with 6 bases between. The CDR3 runs 13 residues. Germline CDR1 reads SGHNT; CDR2 reads YYREEE (reference sequence). The CDR3 protein is CASSCGNQETQYF. DNA of the CDR3: TGTGCCAGCAGCTGCGGCAACCAAGAGACCCAGTACTTC.

The chain couples TRBV7-7 to TRBJ2-1; 9 bases fit TRBD2. The CDR3 runs to 17 residues. Germline trimming cut 2 bases from V and 7 bases from J; bases unmatched to any gene: 12. Germline V gene sequence: CDR1 SSHAT, CDR2 FNYEAQ (reference sequence). Here the CDR3 reads CASSLNEGAGGVNEQFF. CDR3 DNA sequence: TGTGCCAGCAGCTTAAATGAAGGAGCGGGAGGAGTAAATGAGCAGTTCTTC.

This clonotype was counted ten times or more. The junction does not match germline at one end; this may be a read error. J is TRBJ2-3 and V is TRBV25-1; perhaps TRBD2 as D (5 bases). The CDR3 has 14 amino acids. Germline-derived CDR1 and CDR2 are MGHDK and SYGVNS. The DNA of the CDR3 is TGCGCCAGCAGCGGTGGTCTTTCCACAGATACGCAGTATTTT. Its protein is CASSGGLSTDTQYF.

This clonotype was seen ten or more times. The chain recombines TRBV7-9 with TRBJ2-7; D is undetermined. Germline V gene sequence: CDR1 SEHNR, CDR2 FQNEAQ (reference sequence). The length of the CDR3 is 11 residues. Trimming took off 5 bases at V and 3 bases at J, with 5 bases between the two ends. The DNA of the CDR3 is TGTGCCAGCAGCCAGATCTACGAGCAGTACTTC. The encoded protein is CASSQIYEQYF.

In this sample, this clonotype turned up a few times. The gene calls are TRBV7-2 and TRBJ2-2; TRBD1 agrees at 8 bases. CDR1 and CDR2 from the germline V gene are SGHTA and FQGNSA. The CDR3 has 15 residues. V lost 5 bases to trimming and J lost 6 bases; unmatched junction nucleotides: 8. The CDR3 sequence: CASSPIQGGAGELFF. CDR3 DNA sequence: TGTGCCAGCAGCCCGATACAGGGGGGTGCCGGGGAGCTGTTTTTT. The full variable domain, in which reference TRBV7-2 and TRBJ2-2 provide the parts outside the CDR3, is GAGVSQSPSNKVTEKGKDVELRCDPISGHTALYWYRQSLGQGLEFLIYFQGNSAPDKSGLPSDRFSAERTGGSVSTLTIQRTQQEDSAVYLCASSPIQGGAGELFFGEGSRLTVL.

This clonotype was observed a handful of times. The J gene is TRBJ2-4, the V gene TRBV20-1; maybe TRBD1 (6 bases). The CDR3 length is 12 residues. V lost 3 bases and J 8 bases, leaving 11 bases between the germline ends. The germline CDR1 and CDR2 sequences are DFQATT and SNEGSKA (reference sequence). The CDR3 loop reads CSARVGADIQYF. DNA of the CDR3: TGCAGTGCTAGGGTGGGGGCAGACATTCAGTACTTC.

This clonotype was counted at least ten times. The genes are TRBV29-1 and TRBJ2-7; D remains unclear. The CDR3 is 13 residues long. Germline V gene sequence: CDR1 SQVTM, CDR2 ANQGSEA. Trimming took off 1 base at V and 4 bases at J, with 11 bases between the two ends. CDR3 coding DNA: TGCAGCGTTGAAGGAGTAGAAGGATACGAGCAGTACTTC. Translated: CSVEGVEGYEQYF.

A remark on this clonotype: The junction departs from the called germline gene at one end, perhaps through a read error. The chain has TRBV4-2 and TRBJ2-1; maybe TRBD2 (5 bases). The CDR3 contains 16 residues. Germline-derived CDR1 and CDR2 are LGHNA and YNFKEQ. The CDR3 sequence is CASSQGRTDSYNERFF. Written as DNA, the CDR3 is TGTGCCAGCAGCCAAGGAAGGACTGACTCCTACAATGAGCGGTTCTTC.

Many counts were recorded for this clonotype. The chain uses TRBV29-1 and TRBJ2-3; 8 bases agree with TRBD2. The CDR3 covers 13 residues. Trimming removed 3 bases from V and 1 base from J; junction bases left unmatched: 0. CDR1 SQVTM and CDR2 ANQGSEA come from the germline V gene. DNA of the CDR3: TGCAGCGTTGAGGGACTAGGCACAGATACGCAGTATTTT. This sequence encodes CSVEGLGTDTQYF.

The chain combines TRBV7-9 with TRBJ2-5; 8 nucleotides line up with TRBD1. Germline V CDR1 and CDR2: SEHNR, FQNEAQ (reference sequence). The CDR3 has 15 residues. V lost 1 base to trimming and J lost 11 bases; unmatched junction nucleotides: 12. The CDR3 protein is CASSLGQGIRNEQYF. The CDR3 DNA is TGTGCCAGCAGCTTAGGACAGGGGATCCGCAATGAGCAGTACTTC. The complete variable domain, with remaining parts taken from reference TRBV7-9 and TRBJ2-5, reads DTGVSQNPRHKITKRGQNVTFRCDPISEHNRLYWYRQTLGQGPEFLTYFQNEAQLEKSRLLSDRFSAERPKGSFSTLEIQRTEQGDSAMYLCASSLGQGIRNEQYFGPGTRLLVL.

This chain connects TRBV3-1 to TRBJ2-1, with D unresolved. Trimming pared 0 bases from V and 0 bases from J, leaving 9 bases between. Germline V lookup: CDR1 LGHDT, CDR2 YNNKEL (reference sequence). The CDR3 loop spans 16 amino acids. The CDR3 protein is CASSQDLSSSYNEQFF. The DNA of the CDR3 is TGTGCCAGCAGCCAAGATCTTAGTAGCTCCTACAATGAGCAGTTCTTC.

The J gene is TRBJ2-1, the V gene TRBV25-1; 8 positions match TRBD1. CDR3 length: 15 amino acids. Germline loops: CDR1 MGHDK, CDR2 SYGVNS. The junction had 13 bases not matched to a gene; V was cut back by 6 bases and J by 9 bases. DNA for the CDR3: TGTGCCAGCAGGGGGTTGGGGACAGGCGCTAGTGAGCAGTTCTTC. Residues: CASRGLGTGASEQFF.

This rearrangement joins TRBV20-1 to TRBJ2-3; D is perhaps TRBD1 or TRBD2 (5 bases each). The CDR3 contains 16 residues. Germline values: CDR1 DFQATT, CDR2 SNEGSKA (reference sequence). V lost 2 bases, J lost 2 bases, and 17 bases lay in between. In nucleotides, the CDR3 is TGCAGTGCTAGACTACCGCTGGGACGGACCACAGATACGCAGTATTTT. It yields the protein CSARLPLGRTTDTQYF.

The V and J genes are TRBV9 and TRBJ1-1; no reliable D call. CDR3 length equals 14 residues. The V end was cut by 3 bases, the J end by 1 base, with 10 bases between. CDR1 and CDR2 (germline): SGDLS, YYNGEE. The CDR3 sequence is CASSGSFPNTEAFF. Written as DNA, the CDR3 is TGTGCCAGCAGCGGATCTTTCCCGAACACTGAAGCTTTCTTT.

V gene TRBV18 combines with J gene TRBJ2-5; 8 positions agree with TRBD1. Germline assignment: CDR1 KGHSH and CDR2 LQKENI. Trimming removed 3 bases from V and 4 bases from J; junction bases left unmatched: 4. The CDR3 loop spans 14 amino acids. CDR3 DNA: TGTGCCAGCTCACCGTATGGACAGGGAGAGACCCAGTACTTC. This gives the protein CASSPYGQGETQYF.

V gene TRBV9 combines with J gene TRBJ2-6; 9 bases agree with TRBD1. The CDR3 has 17 residues. CDR1 is SGDLS and CDR2 is YYNGEE in the germline V gene. J gave up 4 bases and V 2 bases, and 7 bases lay outside the gene matches. In DNA form, the CDR3 reads TGTGCCAGCAGCGTCCGGGACAGGGAGTTCGGGGCCAACGTCCTGACTTTC. Translated: CASSVRDREFGANVLTF.

The V gene is TRBV28, the J gene TRBJ2-1; TRBD1 might be the D (5 bases). The V gene lost 6 bases and the J gene lost 2 bases, with 8 bases spanning the gap. The CDR3 consists of 13 residues. Germline loops: CDR1 MDHEN, CDR2 SYDVKM. CDR3 DNA sequence: TGTGCCAGCAGGGACACGGCCTACAATGAGCAGTTCTTC. Protein: CASRDTAYNEQFF.

A few counts support this clonotype. The V and J genes are TRBV6-5 and TRBJ2-3; D is uncertain. Trimming stripped 10 bases from V and 5 bases from J, with 10 bases between. CDR1 is MNHEY and CDR2 is SVGAGI in the germline V gene. This CDR3 is built from 11 residues. The CDR3 region has the DNA TGTGCCACTCTAGGCCGAGATACGCAGTATTTT. Residues: CATLGRDTQYF.

The genes are TRBV27 and TRBJ1-6; D perhaps matches TRBD1 (5 bases). Germline CDR1 reads MNHEY; CDR2 reads SMNVEV (reference sequence). This CDR3 has 16 amino acids. The V end was cut by 1 base, the J end by 5 bases, with 12 bases between. The CDR3 DNA reads TGTGCCAGCAGTTTATGGGGGACGCAGGATAATTCACCCCTCCACTTT. Residues: CASSLWGTQDNSPLHF.

The V gene is TRBV7-9, the J gene TRBJ2-5; D ambiguous. Between the trimmed V and J ends, which lost 5 bases and 2 bases, there was a span of 12 bases. This CDR3 region has 14 residues. CDR1 is SEHNR, CDR2 FQNEAQ, per germline (reference sequence). DNA of the CDR3: TGTGCCAGCAGCCAATCGACACGTCAAGAGACCCAGTACTTC. Translating gives CASSQSTRQETQYF.

This clonotype has a handful of counts. The genes are TRBV20-1 and TRBJ1-2; D is uncertain. Germline V gene data show CDR1 as DFQATT and CDR2 as SNEGSKA (reference sequence). CDR3 length: 12 amino acids. V was clipped by 3 bases and J by 6 bases, with 11 bases between them. The CDR3 region is CSASRGNNGYTF. The CDR3, as DNA: TGCAGTGCTAGCCGGGGAAATAATGGCTACACCTTC.

The chain employs TRBV4-2 and TRBJ2-2; D possibly corresponds to TRBD2 (6 bases). Germline V CDR1 and CDR2: LGHNA, YNFKEQ. V was shortened by 6 bases and J by 5 bases, with 16 bases between the two germline ends. The CDR3 loop spans 15 amino acids. CDR3 nucleotide sequence: TGTGCCAGCAGTCCCCACAAGGAGGGGACCGGGGAGCTGTTTTTT. The encoded protein is CASSPHKEGTGELFF.

This chain connects TRBV2 to TRBJ1-1; TRBD1 aligns across 7 bases. The CDR3 extends over 15 amino acids. Per germline, CDR1 SNHLY and CDR2 FYNNEI. Unmatched junction bases numbered 5, after V lost 2 bases and J lost 2 bases. The CDR3 reads CASSERGRSNTEAFF. CDR3 bases: TGTGCCAGCAGTGAAAGGGGGCGATCCAACACTGAAGCTTTCTTT.

For this clonotype: At one end the junction does not follow the germline gene, possibly because of a read error. The gene calls are TRBV20-1 and TRBJ1-4; 8 nucleotides agree with TRBD1. The CDR3 consists of 14 residues. CDR1 and CDR2 (germline): DFQATT, SNEGSKA (reference sequence). CDR3 residues: CSARWAGGFEKPFF. DNA for the CDR3: TGCAGTGCTAGATGGGCAGGGGGCTTTGAAAAACCGTTTTTT.

This clonotype was picked up one time. This CDR3 is missing its conserved last phenylalanine or tryptophan, likely due to a read error. This chain connects TRBV20-1 to TRBJ2-5, with D maybe TRBD2 (5 bases). The CDR3 totals 11 residues. Germline V gene data show CDR1 as DFQATT and CDR2 as SNEGSKA (reference sequence). Trimming left V 1 base short and J 9 bases short, with 9 bases between. CDR3 protein: CSARGPGAQYS. CDR3 in DNA: TGCAGTGCTAGAGGTCCCGGGGCCCAGTACTCC.

In the case of this clonotype: It may be a read error: a sequence one base away is much more abundant. V and J are TRBV7-2 and TRBJ2-7, with TRBD1 matching 7 bases. Per germline, CDR1 SGHTA and CDR2 FQGNSA. The CDR3 spans 15 residues. V lost 3 bases to trimming and J lost 5 bases; unmatched junction nucleotides: 10. CDR3 loop: CASSFATGIEDEQYF. In DNA, the CDR3 is TGTGCCAGCAGCTTTGCGACAGGGATAGAAGACGAGCAGTACTTC.

This chain joins TRBV4-3 and TRBJ2-7; 8 bases agree with TRBD2. The V gene end was trimmed by 0 bases and the J gene end by 3 bases; junction bases not matched to a gene: 13. The CDR3 covers 18 residues. CDR1 and CDR2 from the germline V gene are LGHNA and YSLEER. This CDR3 is CASSQDSLAGGLFYEQYF. In nucleotides, the CDR3 is TGCGCCAGCAGCCAAGATTCCCTGGCGGGAGGATTATTCTACGAGCAGTACTTC.